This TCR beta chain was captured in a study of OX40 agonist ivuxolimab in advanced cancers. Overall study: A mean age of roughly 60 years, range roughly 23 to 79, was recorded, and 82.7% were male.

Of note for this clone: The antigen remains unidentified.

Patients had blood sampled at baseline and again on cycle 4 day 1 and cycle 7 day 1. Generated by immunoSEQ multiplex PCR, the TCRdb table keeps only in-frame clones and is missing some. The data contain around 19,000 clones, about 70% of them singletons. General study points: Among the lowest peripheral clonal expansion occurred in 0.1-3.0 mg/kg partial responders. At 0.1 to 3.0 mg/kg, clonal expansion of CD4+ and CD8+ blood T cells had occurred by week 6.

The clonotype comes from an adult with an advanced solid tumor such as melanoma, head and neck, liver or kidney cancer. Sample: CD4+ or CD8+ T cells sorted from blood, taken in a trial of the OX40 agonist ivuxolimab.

CDR3 in amino acids: CASSLLRTEAFF. The CDR3 nucleotides are TGTGCCAGCAGCCTTCTCAGGACTGAAGCTTTCTTT. The rearrangement links TRBV13 to TRBJ1-1; D is unclear. The CDR3 is 12 residues long. Germline CDR1 is PRHDT and CDR2 is FYEKMQ (reference sequence). V shed 5 bases and J shed 5 bases, with 9 bases lying between them.